The TCR beta chain described here comes from a study of human T cells and chemical hapten exposure. Each cDNA molecule in the library carried unique molecular identifiers. MiXCR, run by TCRdb on the RACE reads, gives a single entry per CDR3 protein. The sample lists approximately 110,000 distinct CDR3 sequences, approximately 10% seen once, with around 3.5% in the top ten. The study's findings and limits: There were significantly more large CDR3 similarity clusters among expanded TCRs than among controls. In the PT1 data, expanded TCR counts showed a positive correlation with patch test score.

With 6 bases removed from V and 3 bases from J, the gap between germline ends came to 14 bases. Germline V gene lookup returns CDR1 MNHEY and CDR2 SVGAGI. The length of the CDR3 is 14 residues. This clonotype appeared a few times. Antigen specificity is unknown. The time point was: patch test 1, 2 weeks after DPC sensitization. Treatment of the sample: therapeutic diphenylcyclopropenone sensitization with weekly scalp DPC. Donors, patients with alopecia ranging from 18 to 70 years old and judged suitable for DPC, provided samples. This sequence originates from a woman in her 40s with alopecia areata. Some clones in this sample may be carry-over from other donors' samples. The material was whole blood, obtained in connection with sensitization to the hapten diphenylcyclopropenone (DPC). V is TRBV6-5 and J is TRBJ1-2; D is unclear. This chain's CDR3 is CASRGGMGYYGYTF. DNA of the CDR3: TGTGCCAGCAGAGGAGGGATGGGGTACTATGGCTACACCTTC.